A single TCR beta chain is shown here with its context. The antigen remains unidentified. The data originate from a study of Ad26.COV2.S vaccination and SARS-CoV-2 variants. The wider study: Donor had been placed in the Ad26.COV2.S arm of the COV1001 trial. Administration of Ad26.COV2.S was intramuscular, either once or twice 56 days apart. Whole-study results and caveats: Recipients given vaccine exceeded placebo recipients in spike-specific TCR breadth.

CDR1 SGHAT and CDR2 FQNNGV come from the germline V gene. Trimming pared 5 bases from V and 5 bases from J, leaving 10 bases between. The CDR3 consists of 12 residues. Treatment defined: roughly 18 received Ad26.COV2.S at low or high dose, single or two shots; about 5 received placebo; per-sample allocation not given. Vaccine and placebo recipients were sampled on day 63 after the first injection. This table comes from immunoSEQ multiplex PCR, and its TCRdb copy is limited to in-frame clones, with some not included. The sample holds roughly 320,000 clones, 87% seen once. The chain couples TRBV11-2 to TRBJ2-7; D might be TRBD1 (6 bases). The receptor was isolated from a person aged 18 to 59 who received the Ad26.COV2.S COVID-19 vaccine or a placebo. Sequences were derived from peripheral blood, sampled in a trial of Ad26.COV2.S vaccine versus placebo. The CDR3 is CASSRTVNEQYF. CDR3 DNA: TGTGCCAGCAGCCGGACAGTTAACGAGCAGTACTTC.